These 3 T cell receptor beta chains came from one sample sequenced in a study of CD8+CD57+ T cells in acquired aplastic anemia. Template material for TCR beta VDJ and CDR3 profiling consisted of genomic DNA. Via MiXCR, TCRdb re-called the reads, giving one row per CDR3 protein. The table lists 150,000 or so distinct CDR3 sequences, just under 65% of them singletons. Sample: sorted CD4+, CD8+, or CD8+CD57+ T cells (not recorded which) from PBMCs. These receptors were obtained from a human donor in good health.

With regard to this clonotype: One end of the junction fails to match germline, which may point to a read error. This sequence joins TRBV11-1 and TRBJ2-3, with D possibly TRBD2 on 6 matching bases. The germline CDR1 and CDR2 sequences are SGHAT and FQDESV (reference sequence). This CDR3 spans 15 amino acids. The CDR3 loop is CASSLGGVSTDTQYF. DNA of the CDR3: TGTGCCAGCAGTTTAGGCGGGGTTAGCACAGATACGCAGTATTTC.

Concerning this clonotype itself: A read error is likely, as this CDR3 ends without the conserved phenylalanine or tryptophan. The rearrangement links TRBV7-9 to TRBJ1-5; unclear D gene. Germline values: CDR1 SEHNR, CDR2 FQNEAQ (reference sequence). V shed 4 bases and J shed 0 bases, with 4 bases lying between them. The CDR3 has 13 amino acids. CDR3 amino acids: CASSWNSNQPQHS. The DNA for the CDR3 is TGTGCCAGCAGCTGGAATAGCAATCAGCCCCAGCATTCT.

This clonotype was counted a single time. The chain carries TRBV25-1 and TRBJ1-2; D call uncertain. This CDR3 region has 12 residues. The germline V and J ends were trimmed by 6 bases and 2 bases, with 7 bases remaining between them. Germline loops: CDR1 MGHDK, CDR2 SYGVNS. CDR3 coding DNA: TGTGCCAGCAGAGGCCCCAACTATGGCTACACCTTC. It yields the protein CASRGPNYGYTF.